The sequence of this T cell receptor beta chain was determined in a study of cytomegalovirus exposure and HLA in healthy donors. Study context: When 300 to 500 donors were genotyped, just over 80% of them were found to fall in the Caucasian-associated ancestry cluster.

The PCR used 60 Vbeta and 13 Jbeta primers. Clones were read by immunoSEQ multiplex PCR, and TCRdb kept only the in-frame ones, dropping some. The repertoire holds roughly 80,000 clones, with under 70% as singletons. The CDR3 is made up of 15 amino acids. Germline CDR1 reads SEHNR; CDR2 reads FQNEAQ (reference sequence). V was clipped by 5 bases and J by 6 bases; unmatched bases: 8. The clonotype comes from a woman between 50 and 59 years old in good health and CMV-seropositive. The sequenced material came from PBMCs. V is TRBV7-9 and J is TRBJ2-1; 9 bases align to TRBD1. CDR3: CASSPGTGRSNEQFF. The CDR3 DNA is TGTGCCAGCAGCCCGGGGACAGGGAGGTCCAATGAGCAGTTCTTC.